The rows below give T cell receptor beta chains drawn from one sample of a study of T cells in Graves' hyperthyroidism and ophthalmopathy. Each CDR3 protein gets one entry after TCRdb re-called the multiplex PCR reads with MiXCR. The sample records about 380,000 distinct CDR3 sequences, about 14% being singletons. What was sequenced was blood. The receptors here all came from a woman younger than 45 with Graves' ophthalmopathy. The CDR3 runs from the conserved cysteine through the conserved F or W.

TRBJ2-2 TRBV6-2/TRBV6-3 CASSYSSWLQNTGELFF
TRBJ2-3 TRBV6-1 CASSEGQSSTDTQYF
TRBJ2-7 TRBV12-3/TRBV12-4 CASSLVNSYEQYF
TRBJ2-1 TRBV6-1 CANSGGAGTNNEQFF
TRBJ2-7 TRBV12-3/TRBV12-4 CASSLSGRSAYEQYF
TRBJ2-4 TRBV30 CAWSAAGVKNIQYF
TRBJ2-2 TRBV18 CASSPRPVANTGELFF
TRBJ2-1 TRBV6-5 CASSYSISEGGASYNEQFF
TRBJ1-6 TRBV30 CAWSARDRSSPLHF
TRBJ2-5 TRBV13 CASSQRGTGVAETQYF
TRBJ1-5 TRBV20-1 CSARVVIGNQPQHF
TRBJ1-2 TRBV6-1 CASSTSSDGYTF
TRBJ1-2 TRBV2 CASKDAGGDWGYTF
TRBJ2-2 TRBV5-1 CASSVDRGSGELFF
TRBJ2-1 TRBV12-3/TRBV12-4 CASSYPSGQRDNEQFF
TRBJ2-3 TRBV7-9 CASSHQLADTQYF
TRBJ2-3 TRBV10-3 CAISESAESSTDTQYF
TRBJ1-3 TRBV11-2 CASSSYTLSGNTIYF
TRBJ2-3 TRBV9 CASSYGLASRLDTQYF
TRBJ2-5 TRBV3-1 CASSPQGAGTQYF
TRBJ2-3 TRBV2 CASSEAHPGLAADTQYF
TRBJ2-1 TRBV20-1 CSAMQRNYNEQFF
TRBJ2-7 TRBV20-1 CSARDAGGTYEQYF
TRBJ1-1 TRBV11-2 CASRVGQWGAFF